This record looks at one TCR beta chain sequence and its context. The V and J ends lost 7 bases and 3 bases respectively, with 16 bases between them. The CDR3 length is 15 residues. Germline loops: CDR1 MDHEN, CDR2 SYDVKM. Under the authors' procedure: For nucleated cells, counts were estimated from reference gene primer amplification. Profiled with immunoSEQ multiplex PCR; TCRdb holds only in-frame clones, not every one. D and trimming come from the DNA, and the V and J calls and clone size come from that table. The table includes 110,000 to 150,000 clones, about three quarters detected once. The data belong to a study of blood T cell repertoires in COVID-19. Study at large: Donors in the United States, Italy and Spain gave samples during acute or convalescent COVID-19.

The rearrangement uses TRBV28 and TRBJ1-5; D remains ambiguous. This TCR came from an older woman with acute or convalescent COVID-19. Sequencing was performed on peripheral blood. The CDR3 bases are TGTGCCAGCACCCATTCGCTAGGAGCCAATCAGCCCCAGCATTTT. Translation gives CASTHSLGANQPQHF.